This T cell receptor beta chain was captured in a study of T cell responses to AZD1222 COVID-19 vaccine. Findings of the study overall: Nearly half of unique spike-specific TCRs reportedly avoided B.1.351 and B.1.1.7 mutated regions. There were mostly white British donors and more females than males, and clonal diversity was possibly underestimated. Spike-wide vaccine-associated CD4 TCRs dominated at 160-218 and 743-854.

Worth noting for this clone: Its cognate antigen is unknown.

CDR3 size: 14 residues. The V end lost 4 bases, the J end lost 4 bases, and 8 bases lay between the germline ends. CDR1 and CDR2 from the germline V gene are MNHEY and SMNVEV (reference sequence). The repertoire was sequenced with immunoSEQ multiplex PCR; TCRdb's copy has only in-frame clones and lacks some. This sample has tens of thousands of clones, with more than 70% found just once. The sequencing used peripheral blood, collected on day 0 of AZD1222 vaccination. The receptor was derived from an adult in good health. The J gene is TRBJ2-6, the V gene TRBV27; D unresolved. The CDR3, as DNA: TGTGCCAGCAGTTCCGGGTGGGGGGCCAACGTCCTGACTTTC. Its protein product is CASSSGWGANVLTF.